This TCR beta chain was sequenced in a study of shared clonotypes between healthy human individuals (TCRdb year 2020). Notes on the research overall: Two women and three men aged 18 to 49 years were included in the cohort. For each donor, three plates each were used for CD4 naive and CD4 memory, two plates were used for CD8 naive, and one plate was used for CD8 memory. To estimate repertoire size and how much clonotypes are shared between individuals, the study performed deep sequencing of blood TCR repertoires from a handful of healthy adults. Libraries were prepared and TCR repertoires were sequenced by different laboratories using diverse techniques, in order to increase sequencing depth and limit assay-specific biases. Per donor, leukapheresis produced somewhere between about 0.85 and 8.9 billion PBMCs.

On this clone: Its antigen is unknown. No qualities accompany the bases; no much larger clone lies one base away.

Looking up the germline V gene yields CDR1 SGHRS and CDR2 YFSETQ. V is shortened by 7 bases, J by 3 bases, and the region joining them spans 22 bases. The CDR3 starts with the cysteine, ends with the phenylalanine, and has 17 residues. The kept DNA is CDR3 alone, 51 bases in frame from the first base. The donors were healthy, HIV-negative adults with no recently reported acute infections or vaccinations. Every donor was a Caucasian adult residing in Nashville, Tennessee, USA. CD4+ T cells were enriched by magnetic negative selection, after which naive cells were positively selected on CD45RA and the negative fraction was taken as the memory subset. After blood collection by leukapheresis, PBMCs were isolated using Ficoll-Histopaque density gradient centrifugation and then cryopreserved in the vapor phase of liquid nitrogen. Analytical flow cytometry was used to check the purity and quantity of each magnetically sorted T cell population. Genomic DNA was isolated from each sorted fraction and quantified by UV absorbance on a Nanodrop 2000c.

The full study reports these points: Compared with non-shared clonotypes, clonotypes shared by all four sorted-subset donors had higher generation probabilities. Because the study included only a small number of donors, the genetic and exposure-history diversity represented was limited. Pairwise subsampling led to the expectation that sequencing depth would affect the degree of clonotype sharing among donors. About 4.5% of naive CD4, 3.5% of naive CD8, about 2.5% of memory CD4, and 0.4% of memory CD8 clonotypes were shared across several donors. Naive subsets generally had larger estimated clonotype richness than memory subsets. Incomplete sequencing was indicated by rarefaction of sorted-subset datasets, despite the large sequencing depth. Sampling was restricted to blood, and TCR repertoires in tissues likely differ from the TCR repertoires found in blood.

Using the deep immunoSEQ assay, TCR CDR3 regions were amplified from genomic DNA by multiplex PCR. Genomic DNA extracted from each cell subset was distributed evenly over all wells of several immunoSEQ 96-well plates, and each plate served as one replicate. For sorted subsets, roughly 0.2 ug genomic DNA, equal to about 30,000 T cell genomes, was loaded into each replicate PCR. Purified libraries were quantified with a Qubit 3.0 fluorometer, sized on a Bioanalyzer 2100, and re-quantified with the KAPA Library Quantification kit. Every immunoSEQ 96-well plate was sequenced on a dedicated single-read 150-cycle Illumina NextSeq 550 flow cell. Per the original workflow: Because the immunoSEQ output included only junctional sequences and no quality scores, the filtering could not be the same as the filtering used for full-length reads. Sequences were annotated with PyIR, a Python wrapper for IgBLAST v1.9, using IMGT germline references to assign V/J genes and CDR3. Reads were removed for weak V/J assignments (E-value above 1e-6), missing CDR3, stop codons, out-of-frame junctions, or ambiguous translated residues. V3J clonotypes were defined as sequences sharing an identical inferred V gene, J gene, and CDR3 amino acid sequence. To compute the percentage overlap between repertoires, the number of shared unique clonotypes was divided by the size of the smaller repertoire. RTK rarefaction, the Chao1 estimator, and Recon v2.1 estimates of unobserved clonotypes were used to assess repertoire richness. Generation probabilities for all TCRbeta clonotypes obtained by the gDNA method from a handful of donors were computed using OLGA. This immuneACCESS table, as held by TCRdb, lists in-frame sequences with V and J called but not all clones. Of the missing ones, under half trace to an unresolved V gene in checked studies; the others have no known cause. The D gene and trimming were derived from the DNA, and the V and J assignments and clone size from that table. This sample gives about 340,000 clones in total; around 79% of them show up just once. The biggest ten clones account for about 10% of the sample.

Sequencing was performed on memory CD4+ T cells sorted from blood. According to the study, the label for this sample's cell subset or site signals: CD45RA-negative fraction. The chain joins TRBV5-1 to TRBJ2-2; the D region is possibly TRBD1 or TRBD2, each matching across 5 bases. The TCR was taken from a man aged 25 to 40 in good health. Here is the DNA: TGCGCCAGCCCTCTGGGGGTTAGCTCGCCCGACACCGGGGAGCTGTTTTTT. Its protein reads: CASPLGVSSPDTGELFF.